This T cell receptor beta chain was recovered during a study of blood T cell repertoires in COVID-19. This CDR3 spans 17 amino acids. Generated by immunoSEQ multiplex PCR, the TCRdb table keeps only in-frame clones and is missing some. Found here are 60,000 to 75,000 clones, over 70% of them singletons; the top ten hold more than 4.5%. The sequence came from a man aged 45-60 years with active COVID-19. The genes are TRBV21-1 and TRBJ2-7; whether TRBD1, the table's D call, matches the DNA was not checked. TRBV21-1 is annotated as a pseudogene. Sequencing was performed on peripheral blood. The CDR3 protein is CASSKVQKTESSYEQYF. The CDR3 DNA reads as TGTGCCAGCAGCAAAGTACAAAAGACAGAGAGCTCCTACGAGCAGTACTTC.